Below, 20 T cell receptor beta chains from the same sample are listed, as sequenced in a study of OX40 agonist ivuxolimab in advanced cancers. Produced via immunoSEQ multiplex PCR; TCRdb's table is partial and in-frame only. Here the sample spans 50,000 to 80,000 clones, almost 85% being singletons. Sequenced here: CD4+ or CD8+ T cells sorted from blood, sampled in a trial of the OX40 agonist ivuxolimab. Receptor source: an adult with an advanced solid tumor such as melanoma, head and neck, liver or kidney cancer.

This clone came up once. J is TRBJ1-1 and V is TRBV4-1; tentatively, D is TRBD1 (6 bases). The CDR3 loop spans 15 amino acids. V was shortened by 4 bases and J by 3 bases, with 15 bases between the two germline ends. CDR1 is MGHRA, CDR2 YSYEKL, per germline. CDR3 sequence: CASSLDRSLDTEAFF. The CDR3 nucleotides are TGCGCCAGCAGCCTTGACAGGTCCCTGGACACTGAAGCTTTCTTT.

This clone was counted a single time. CDR3 in DNA: TGCAGCACTGATGACTCAGGGTTGAGAGATACGCAGTATTTT. Translating gives CSTDDSGLRDTQYF. This sequence joins TRBV29-1 and TRBJ2-3; a possible D gene is TRBD1 (5 bases). Trimming pared 8 bases from V and 5 bases from J, leaving 20 bases between. Germline values: CDR1 SQVTM, CDR2 ANQGSEA. The CDR3 sequence is 14 residues long.

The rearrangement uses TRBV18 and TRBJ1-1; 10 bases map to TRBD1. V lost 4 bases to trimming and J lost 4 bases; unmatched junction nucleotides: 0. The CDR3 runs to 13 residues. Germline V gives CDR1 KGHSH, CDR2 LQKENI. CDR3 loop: CASSRTGGTEAFF. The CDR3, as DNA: TGTGCCAGCTCACGGACAGGGGGCACTGAAGCTTTCTTT.

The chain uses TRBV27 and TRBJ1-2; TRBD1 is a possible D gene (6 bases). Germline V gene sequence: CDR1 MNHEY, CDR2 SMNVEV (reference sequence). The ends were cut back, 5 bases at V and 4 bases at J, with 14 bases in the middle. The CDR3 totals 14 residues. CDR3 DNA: TGTGCCAGCAGTCTCCGGGACACGTCCTATGGCTACACCTTC. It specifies CASSLRDTSYGYTF.

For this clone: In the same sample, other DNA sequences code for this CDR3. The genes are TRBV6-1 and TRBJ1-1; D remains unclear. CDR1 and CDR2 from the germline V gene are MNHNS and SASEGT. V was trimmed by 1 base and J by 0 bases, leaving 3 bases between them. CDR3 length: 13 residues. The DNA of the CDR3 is TGTGCCAGCAGTGAAGGGTTGAACACTGAAGCTTTCTTT. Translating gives CASSEGLNTEAFF.

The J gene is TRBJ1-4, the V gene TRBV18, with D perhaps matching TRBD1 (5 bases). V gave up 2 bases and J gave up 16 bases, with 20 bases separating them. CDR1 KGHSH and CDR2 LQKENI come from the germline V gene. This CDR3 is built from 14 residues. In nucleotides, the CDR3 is TGTGCCAGCTCACCAGAAGAAGAAGTGGGGGGGAAGTTTTTT. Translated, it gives CASSPEEEVGGKFF. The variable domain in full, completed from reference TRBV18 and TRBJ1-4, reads NAGVMQNPRHLVRRRGQEARLRCSPMKGHSHVYWYRQLPEEGLKFMVYLQKENIIDESGMPKERFSAEFPKEGPSILRIQQVVRGDSAAYFCASSPEEEVGGKFFGSGTQLSVL.

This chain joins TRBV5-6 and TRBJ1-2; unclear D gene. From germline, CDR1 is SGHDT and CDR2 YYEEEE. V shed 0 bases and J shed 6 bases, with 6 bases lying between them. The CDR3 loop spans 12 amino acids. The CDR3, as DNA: TGTGCCAGCAGCTTGGCGGAGAATGGCTACACCTTC. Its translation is CASSLAENGYTF. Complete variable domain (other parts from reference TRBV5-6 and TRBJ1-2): DAGVTQSPTHLIKTRGQQVTLRCSPKSGHDTVSWYQQALGQGPQFIFQYYEEEERQRGNFPDRFSGHQFPNYSSELNVNALLLGDSALYLCASSLAENGYTFGSGTRLTVV.

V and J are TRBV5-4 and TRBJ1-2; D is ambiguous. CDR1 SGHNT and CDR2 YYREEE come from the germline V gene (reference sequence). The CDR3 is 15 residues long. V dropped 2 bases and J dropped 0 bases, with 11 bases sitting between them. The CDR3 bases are TGTGCCAGCAGCTTATCTTTATCAACTAACTATGGCTACACCTTC. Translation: CASSLSLSTNYGYTF.

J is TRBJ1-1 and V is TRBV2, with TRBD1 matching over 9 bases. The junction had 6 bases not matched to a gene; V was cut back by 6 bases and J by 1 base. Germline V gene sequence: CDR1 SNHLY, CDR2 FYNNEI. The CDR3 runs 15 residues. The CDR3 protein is CASSSDRGRNTEAFF. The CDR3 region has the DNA TGTGCCAGCAGCTCTGACAGGGGGAGGAACACTGAAGCTTTCTTT.

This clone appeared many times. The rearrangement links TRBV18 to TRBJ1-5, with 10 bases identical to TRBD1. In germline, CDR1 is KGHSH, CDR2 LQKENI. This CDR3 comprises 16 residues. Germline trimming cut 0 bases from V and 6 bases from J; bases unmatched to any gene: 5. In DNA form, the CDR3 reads TGTGCCAGCTCACCACCGACGGGACAGGGGATTCAGCCCCAGCATTTT. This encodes CASSPPTGQGIQPQHF.

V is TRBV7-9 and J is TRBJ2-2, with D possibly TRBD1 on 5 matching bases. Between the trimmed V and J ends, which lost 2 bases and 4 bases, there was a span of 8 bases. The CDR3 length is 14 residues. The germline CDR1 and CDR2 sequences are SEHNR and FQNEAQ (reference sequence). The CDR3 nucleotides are TGTGCCAGCAGCTTACAGGGTACCACCGGGGAGCTGTTTTTT. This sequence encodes CASSLQGTTGELFF.

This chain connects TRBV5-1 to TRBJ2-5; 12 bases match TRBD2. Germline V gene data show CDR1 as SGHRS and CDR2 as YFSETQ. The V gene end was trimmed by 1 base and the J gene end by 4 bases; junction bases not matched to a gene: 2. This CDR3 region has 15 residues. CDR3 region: CASSLPSGGAETQYF. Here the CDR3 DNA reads TGCGCCAGCAGCTTGCCTAGCGGGGGGGCAGAGACCCAGTACTTC.

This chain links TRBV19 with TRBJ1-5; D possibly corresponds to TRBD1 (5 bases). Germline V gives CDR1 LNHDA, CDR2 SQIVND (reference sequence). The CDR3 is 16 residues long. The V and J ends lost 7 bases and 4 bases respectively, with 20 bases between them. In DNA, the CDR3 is TGTGCCAGTACTGCCCGGGACTTAAGGAGGAATCAGCCCCAGCATTTT. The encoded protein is CASTARDLRRNQPQHF.

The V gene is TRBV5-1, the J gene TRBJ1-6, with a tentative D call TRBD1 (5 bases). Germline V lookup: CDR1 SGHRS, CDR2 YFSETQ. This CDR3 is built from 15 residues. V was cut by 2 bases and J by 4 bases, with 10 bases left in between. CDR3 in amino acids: CASSFTGPYNSPLHF. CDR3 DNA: TGCGCCAGCAGCTTCACAGGTCCGTATAATTCACCCCTCCACTTT.

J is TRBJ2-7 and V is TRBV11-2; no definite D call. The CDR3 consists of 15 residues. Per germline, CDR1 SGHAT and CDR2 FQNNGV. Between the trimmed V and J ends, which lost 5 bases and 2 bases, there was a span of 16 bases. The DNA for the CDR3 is TGTGCCAGCAGCCACGTTGGAGACGTCACCTACGAGCAGTACTTC. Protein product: CASSHVGDVTYEQYF.

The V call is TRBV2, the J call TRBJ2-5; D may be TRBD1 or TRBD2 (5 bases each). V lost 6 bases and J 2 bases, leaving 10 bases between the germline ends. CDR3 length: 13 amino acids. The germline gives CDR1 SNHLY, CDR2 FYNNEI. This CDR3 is CASRGRLQETQYF. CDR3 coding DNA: TGTGCCAGCAGGGGACGCCTTCAAGAGACCCAGTACTTC.

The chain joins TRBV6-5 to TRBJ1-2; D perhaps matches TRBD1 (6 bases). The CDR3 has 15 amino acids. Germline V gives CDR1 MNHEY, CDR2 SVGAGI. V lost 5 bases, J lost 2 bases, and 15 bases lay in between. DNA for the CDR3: TGTGCCAGCAGTCCCTGGCCGGGGGCAAACTATGGCTACACCTTC. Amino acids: CASSPWPGANYGYTF.

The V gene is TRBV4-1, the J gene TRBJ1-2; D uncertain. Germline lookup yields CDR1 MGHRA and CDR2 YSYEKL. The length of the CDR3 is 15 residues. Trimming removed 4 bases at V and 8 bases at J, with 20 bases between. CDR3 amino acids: CASSLLIRSLRGYTF. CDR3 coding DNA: TGCGCCAGCAGCCTCCTCATAAGGTCTCTTAGAGGCTACACCTTC.

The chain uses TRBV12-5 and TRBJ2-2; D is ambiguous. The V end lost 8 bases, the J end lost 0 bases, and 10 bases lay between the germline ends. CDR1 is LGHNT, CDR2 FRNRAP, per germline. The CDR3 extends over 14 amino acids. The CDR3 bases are TGTGCTAGTTCTGCTGAATCGAACACCGGGGAGCTGTTTTTT. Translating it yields CASSAESNTGELFF.

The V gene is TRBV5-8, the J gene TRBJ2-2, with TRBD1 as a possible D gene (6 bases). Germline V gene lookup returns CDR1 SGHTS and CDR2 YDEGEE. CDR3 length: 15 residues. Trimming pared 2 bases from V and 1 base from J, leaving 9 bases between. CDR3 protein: CASSFQGRNTGELFF. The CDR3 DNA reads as TGTGCCAGCAGCTTTCAGGGGCGGAACACCGGGGAGCTGTTTTTT.